This TCR beta chain was sequenced for a study of identifying expanded T cells in peripheral blood. Overall study results and limits: Variance in clone template counts between approximately two-week samples significantly increased with total template count across all healthy donors. Over approximately two and four weeks, about 17 and 20 clones changed, versus approximately 1.2 between replicates.

Assay: immunoSEQ multiplex PCR; the TCRdb copy retains only in-frame clones and omits some. The table lists about 97,000 clones, roughly 87% of them singletons. Of note for this clone: Its antigen is as yet unknown.

During the collection period, no donor immune events like infections were recorded. The TCR comes from a person aged 18 to 75 in good health. Sequenced sample: blood.

CDR3 sequence (DNA): TGTGCCAGCAGTTATTGGCAGGACACCGGGGAGCTGTTTTTT. Translated: CASSYWQDTGELFF. J is TRBJ2-2 and V is TRBV6-5; D is unclear. The CDR3 extends over 14 amino acids. The germline V and J ends were trimmed by 3 bases and 3 bases, with 8 bases remaining between them. Germline CDR1 and CDR2: MNHEY and SVGAGI.